This TCR beta chain appears in the sequencing data of a study of post-analysis software for immune sequencing data. Study-wide context: Disease trajectories encompassed relapsing-remitting, secondary progressive and progressive-relapsing multiple sclerosis. Broader study findings: Controls had significantly higher normalized Chao1 diversity than multiple sclerosis patients.

The TCR beta cDNA libraries carried unique molecular identifiers. One entry per CDR3 protein results from TCRdb running MiXCR on the PCR reads. The sample holds about 820,000 distinct CDR3 sequences, roughly 50% seen once. A word on this clonotype: Antigen specificity is unknown.

The sequence derives from a girl under 18 with multiple sclerosis. Sequences were obtained from blood.

The CDR3, as DNA: TGTGCCAGCAGCCTGACTAGCGGTATCAGGGTCAATGAGCAGTTCTTC. Translating gives CASSLTSGIRVNEQFF. The chain is built from TRBV11-2 and TRBJ2-1; 9 bases align to TRBD2. The CDR3 is 16 amino acids. Per germline, CDR1 SGHAT and CDR2 FQNNGV. J gave up 6 bases and V 5 bases, and 11 bases lay outside the gene matches.